Given below is one T cell receptor beta chain in context. This sample is part of a study of CD8+ T cells in alopecia areata. Study at large: The SALT score measured affected scalp surface percentage in treated patients.

Treatment defined: oral pan-JAK inhibitor, 5-10 mg twice daily. cDNA prepared by RNA extraction and subsequent reverse transcription served as the template for sequencing. The repertoire was sequenced with immunoSEQ multiplex PCR; TCRdb's copy has only in-frame clones and lacks some. The sample includes approximately 300,000 clones, roughly 60% of them seen just once. The CDR3 totals 11 residues. CDR1 and CDR2 (germline): SGHVS, FQNEAQ. Trimming removed 3 bases at V and 3 bases at J, with 2 bases between. The specimen comprised CD4+ T cells sorted from blood, sampled at week 24, from a patient treated with tofacitinib. The chain employs TRBV7-8 and TRBJ1-1; D remains ambiguous. The sequence was obtained from a human donor with alopecia areata. The chain's CDR3 is CASSLDTEAFF. The CDR3 nucleotides are TGTGCCAGCAGCTTGGACACTGAAGCTTTCTTT.